This T cell receptor beta chain came from a study of beta chain features in type 1 diabetes (dated by TCRdb to about 2018). Describing the broader study: Mean age, gender distribution, total cell number and subset yield were not different between patients and healthy donors. Regulatory and stem cell-like memory subsets were obtained from only 8 patients and roughly eight healthy donors, while naive and central memory subsets were obtained from all 30 or so donors. In the study, recently diagnosed type 1 diabetes patients and matched healthy donors were compared on the TCRB repertoires of their sorted circulating CD4+ T cell subsets. Across all samples, fewer than 110,000,000 sorted cells were examined, and cell number per subset correlated strongly with RNA yield.

Overall results and qualifications from the work: Because cDNA rather than genomic DNA was sequenced, highly expressing activated cells could have been over-represented, although no difference in activation and CD3 levels was found between groups. At VDJ recombination sites, patients with type 1 diabetes made fewer insertions and deleted more nucleotides, a pattern implying thymic rearrangement abnormalities. Shorter templates might be favored by PCR, yet because patient and control samples were amplified and corrected together, any such skew would affect both groups equally. A moderate but significant shortening of TCRB CDR3 length was observed in type 1 diabetes patients in all four CD4+ subsets. Only small numbers of individuals were included in the HLA sub-analyses, which left unresolved whether HLA type had any influence on TCRB rearrangement. Naive, central memory and regulatory TCRB repertoires appeared to be more similar among patients than among healthy donors.

Looking up the germline V gene (reference sequence) yields CDR1 LNHDA and CDR2 SQIVND. The CDR3 contains 16 residues, cysteine and phenylalanine counted. Just CDR3 DNA is preserved here, 48 bases in frame from base 1. V gives up 0 bases and J gives up 3 bases, and the segment between their germline ends measures 11 bases. Each donor gave one peripheral blood draw, roughly 0.11 L on average, collected into heparinised tubes. A BD FACSAria II was used to sort naive, central memory, regulatory and stem cell-like memory CD4+ T cells with a panel that included CD45RO, CCR7, CD25, CD127, CD95 and CD27. A purity above 98% was achieved for all sorted populations. Right away, PBMCs were isolated by Lymphoprep density gradient centrifugation and were stained directly, with no culture step. To minimize batch effects, samples were stained and sorted in pairs, one healthy donor with one patient per experiment.

Worth noting for this clone: There is no known antigen for this receptor. Base qualities are missing; no much larger clone stands one base away.

The High Capacity cDNA Reverse Transcription Kit was used to reverse transcribe all of the isolated RNA, meaning that expressed TCRB transcripts were what got sequenced. Deep immunoSEQ sequencing was applied to naive, central memory and regulatory T cell samples, giving an average of about 3.6 million total reads per sample. Sorted cells were lysed in RLT buffer and RNA was extracted with DNase-treated RNeasy Micro or Mini kits, depending on cell number. Each cell subset was processed on its own to prevent cross-contamination, while patient and healthy donor samples were processed together. TCRB sequences were amplified from cDNA with the immunoSEQ multiplex PCR, producing 87-bp fragments spanning the CDR3 region. The amplicons were sequenced using the Illumina HiSeq platform. In the authors' own workflow: Synthetic template baselines were used to correct PCR bias computationally, reads within Hamming distance 2 were collapsed, and singletons that could not be merged were discarded. Reads were aligned against IMGT so that V, D and J genes, CDR3 length and insertions or deletions at six rearrangement sites could be assigned. Within each subset, clonotype counts were normalized to sorted cell number, after which true diversity and Gini coefficients were computed with the tcR R package. Repertoire sharing was quantified using the overlap coefficient calculated on TCRB nucleotide sequences. The table was pulled from immuneACCESS by TCRdb, which kept in-frame rearrangements only. Such tables lose some clones; where checked, under half of the loss comes from unresolved V genes, and the rest has no known cause. That table is the source of V, J and clone size, and D and trimming were worked out from the DNA. This sample lists about 290,000 clones; 8% were detected once. The ten top clones hold roughly 1% of the sample.

Source material: central memory CD4+ T cells from blood. The source of this sequence is a woman under 30 in good health. The receptor chain draws on TRBV19 and TRBJ2-2; no D segment can be confidently identified. The base sequence is TGTGCCAGTAGTATAGATTTCCGCTTAGACACCGGGGAGCTGTTTTTT. Its protein is CASSIDFRLDTGELFF.